This entry features one T cell receptor (beta chain) sequence. Assay used: immunoSEQ multiplex PCR; TCRdb lists only in-frame clones, some missing. Of 75,000 to 95,000 clones listed, approximately 92% are singletons. V shed 6 bases and J shed 7 bases, with 15 bases lying between them. In germline, CDR1 is SGHAT, CDR2 FQNNGV. The CDR3 consists of 14 residues. The sample belongs to a study of Tregs in tolerant kidney transplant recipients. Sequencing input: CD8+ T cells from blood. The clonotype originates from a human donor in good health. The rearrangement uses TRBV11-2 and TRBJ1-4; possible D gene TRBD1, 6 bases. The CDR3 DNA sequence: TGTGCCAGCAGACCTATGGGGGCGGGTGAAAAACTGTTTTTT. This encodes CASRPMGAGEKLFF.